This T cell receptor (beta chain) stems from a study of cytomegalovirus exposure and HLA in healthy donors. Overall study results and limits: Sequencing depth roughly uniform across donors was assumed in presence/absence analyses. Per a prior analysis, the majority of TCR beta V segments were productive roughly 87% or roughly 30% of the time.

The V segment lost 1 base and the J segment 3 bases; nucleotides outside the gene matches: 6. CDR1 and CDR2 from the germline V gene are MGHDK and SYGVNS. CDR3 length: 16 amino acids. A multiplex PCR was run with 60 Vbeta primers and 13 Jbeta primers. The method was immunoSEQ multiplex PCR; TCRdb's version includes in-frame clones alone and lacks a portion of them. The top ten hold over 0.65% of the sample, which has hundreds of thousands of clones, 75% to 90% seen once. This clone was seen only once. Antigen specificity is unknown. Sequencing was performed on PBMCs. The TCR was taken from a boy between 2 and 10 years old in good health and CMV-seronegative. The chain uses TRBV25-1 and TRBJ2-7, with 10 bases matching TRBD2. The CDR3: CASSEWPSGGLYEQYF. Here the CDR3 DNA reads TGTGCCAGCAGTGAATGGCCTAGCGGGGGCCTCTACGAGCAGTACTTC.